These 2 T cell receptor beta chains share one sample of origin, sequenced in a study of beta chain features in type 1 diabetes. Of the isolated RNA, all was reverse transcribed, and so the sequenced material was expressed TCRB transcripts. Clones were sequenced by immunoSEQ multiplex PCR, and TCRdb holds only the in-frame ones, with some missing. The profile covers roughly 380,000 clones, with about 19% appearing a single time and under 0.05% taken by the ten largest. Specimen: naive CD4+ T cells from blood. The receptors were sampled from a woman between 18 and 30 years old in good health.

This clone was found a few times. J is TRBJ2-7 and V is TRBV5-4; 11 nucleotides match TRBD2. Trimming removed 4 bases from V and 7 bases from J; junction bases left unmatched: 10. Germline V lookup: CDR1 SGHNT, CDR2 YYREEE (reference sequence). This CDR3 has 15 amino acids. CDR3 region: CASSQDIAGGPEQYF. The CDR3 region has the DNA TGTGCCAGCAGCCAAGATATAGCGGGGGGGCCTGAGCAGTACTTC.

The CDR3 reads CASSPPSGEQYF. The CDR3 DNA reads TGTGCCAGCAGTCCCCCGTCGGGCGAGCAGTACTTC. The V and J genes are TRBV14 and TRBJ2-7; no definite D call. The germline V gene encodes CDR1 SGHDN and CDR2 FVKESK. The CDR3 sequence is 12 residues long. V lost 6 bases and J lost 6, with 12 bases in between.